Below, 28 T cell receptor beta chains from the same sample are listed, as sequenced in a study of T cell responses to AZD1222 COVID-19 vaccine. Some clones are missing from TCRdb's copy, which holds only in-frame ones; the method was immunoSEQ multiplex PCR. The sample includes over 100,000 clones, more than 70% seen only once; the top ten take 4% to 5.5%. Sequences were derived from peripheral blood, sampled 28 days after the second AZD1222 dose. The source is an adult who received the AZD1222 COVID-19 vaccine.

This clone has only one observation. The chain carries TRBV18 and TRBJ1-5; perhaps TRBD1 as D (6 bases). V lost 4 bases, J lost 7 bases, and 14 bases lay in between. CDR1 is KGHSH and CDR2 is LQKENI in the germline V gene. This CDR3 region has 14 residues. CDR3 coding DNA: TGTGCCAGCTCACTTGACAGGTCGGGGCAGCCCCAGCATTTT. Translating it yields CASSLDRSGQPQHF.

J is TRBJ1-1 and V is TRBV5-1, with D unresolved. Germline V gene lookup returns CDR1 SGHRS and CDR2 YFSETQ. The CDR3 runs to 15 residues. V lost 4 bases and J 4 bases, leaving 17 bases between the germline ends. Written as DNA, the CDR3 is TGCGCCAGCAGCCCCCTAGAGGGTTTGGGCACTGAAGCTTTCTTT. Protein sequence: CASSPLEGLGTEAFF.

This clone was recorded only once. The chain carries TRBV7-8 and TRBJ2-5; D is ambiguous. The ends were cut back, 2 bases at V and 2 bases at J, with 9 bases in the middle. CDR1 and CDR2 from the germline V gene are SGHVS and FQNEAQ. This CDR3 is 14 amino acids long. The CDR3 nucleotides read TGTGCCAGCAGCTTAAACTTATTACAAGAGACCCAGTACTTC. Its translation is CASSLNLLQETQYF.

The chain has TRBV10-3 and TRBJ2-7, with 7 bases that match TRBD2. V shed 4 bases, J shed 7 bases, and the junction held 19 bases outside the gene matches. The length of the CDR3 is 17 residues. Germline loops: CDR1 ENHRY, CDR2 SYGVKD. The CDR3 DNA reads TGTGCCATCAGTGGCCAAACCGAGGGGAGGGTCTTGGGTGAGCAGTACTTC. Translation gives CAISGQTEGRVLGEQYF.

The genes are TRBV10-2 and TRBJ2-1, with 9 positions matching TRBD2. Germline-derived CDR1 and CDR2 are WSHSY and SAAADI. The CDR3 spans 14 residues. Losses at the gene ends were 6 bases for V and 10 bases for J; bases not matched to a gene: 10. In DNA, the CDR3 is TGCGCCAGCAGAGCGGGGGGCCCTGATTTGGAGCAGTTCTTC. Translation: CASRAGGPDLEQFF.

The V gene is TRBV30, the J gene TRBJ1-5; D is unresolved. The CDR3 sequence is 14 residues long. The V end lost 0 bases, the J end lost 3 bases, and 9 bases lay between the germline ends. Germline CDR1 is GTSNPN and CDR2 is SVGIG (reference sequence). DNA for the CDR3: TGTGCCTGGAGTGTATCTCGGCTCAATCAGCCCCAGCATTTT. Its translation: CAWSVSRLNQPQHF. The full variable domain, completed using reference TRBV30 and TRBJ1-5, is SQTIHQWPATLVQPVGSPLSLECTVEGTSNPNLYWYRQAAGRGLQLLFYSVGIGQISSEVPQNLSASRPQDRQFILSSKKLLLSDSGFYLCAWSVSRLNQPQHFGDGTRLSIL.

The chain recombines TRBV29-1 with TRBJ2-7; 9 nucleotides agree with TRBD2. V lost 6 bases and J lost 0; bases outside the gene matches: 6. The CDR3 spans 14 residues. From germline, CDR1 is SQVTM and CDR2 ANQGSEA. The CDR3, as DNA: TGCAGCGTCATTCATAGCGGGAGCTCCTACGAGCAGTACTTC. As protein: CSVIHSGSSYEQYF.

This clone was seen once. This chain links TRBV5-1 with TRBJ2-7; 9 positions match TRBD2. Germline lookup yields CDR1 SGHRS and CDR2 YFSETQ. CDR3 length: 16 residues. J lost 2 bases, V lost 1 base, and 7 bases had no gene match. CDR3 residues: CASSLSGAGGTYEQYF. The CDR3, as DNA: TGCGCCAGCAGCTTGAGTGGAGCGGGAGGTACCTACGAGCAGTACTTC.

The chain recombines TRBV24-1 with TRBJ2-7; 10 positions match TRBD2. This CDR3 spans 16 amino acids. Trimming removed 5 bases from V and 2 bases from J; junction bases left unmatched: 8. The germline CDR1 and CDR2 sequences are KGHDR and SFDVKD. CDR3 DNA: TGTGCCACCAGTGGTGGCGGACTAGCGGCACCCTACGAGCAGTACTTC. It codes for CATSGGGLAAPYEQYF.

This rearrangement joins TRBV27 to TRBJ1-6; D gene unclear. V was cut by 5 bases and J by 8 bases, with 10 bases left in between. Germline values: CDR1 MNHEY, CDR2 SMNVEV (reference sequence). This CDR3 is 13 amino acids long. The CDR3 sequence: CASSTREYSPLHF. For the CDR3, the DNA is TGTGCCAGCAGTACAAGGGAATATTCACCCCTCCACTTT.

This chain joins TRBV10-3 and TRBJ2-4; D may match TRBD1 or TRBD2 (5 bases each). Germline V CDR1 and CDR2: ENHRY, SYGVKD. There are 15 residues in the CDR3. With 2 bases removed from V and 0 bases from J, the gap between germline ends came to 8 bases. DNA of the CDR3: TGTGCCATCAGTGAGGCCGGGACAGCCAAAAACATTCAGTACTTC. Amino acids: CAISEAGTAKNIQYF.

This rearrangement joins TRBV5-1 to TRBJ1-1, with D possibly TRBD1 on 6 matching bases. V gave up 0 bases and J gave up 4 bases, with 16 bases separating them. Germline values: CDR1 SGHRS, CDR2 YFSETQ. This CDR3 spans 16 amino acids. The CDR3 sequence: CASSLDMGAGGTEAFF. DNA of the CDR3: TGCGCCAGCAGCTTGGATATGGGGGCGGGAGGCACTGAAGCTTTCTTT.

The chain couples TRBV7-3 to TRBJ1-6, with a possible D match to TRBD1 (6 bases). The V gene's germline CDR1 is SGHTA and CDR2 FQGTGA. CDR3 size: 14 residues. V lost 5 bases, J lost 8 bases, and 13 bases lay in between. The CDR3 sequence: CASSAGVLHSPLHF. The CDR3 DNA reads TGTGCCAGCAGCGCAGGGGTCCTGCATTCACCCCTCCACTTT.

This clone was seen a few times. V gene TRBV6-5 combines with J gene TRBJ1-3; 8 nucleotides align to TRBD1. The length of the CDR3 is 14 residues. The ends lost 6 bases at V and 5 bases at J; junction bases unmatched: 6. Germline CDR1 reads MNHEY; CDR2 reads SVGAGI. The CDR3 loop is CASRLDRVRNTIYF. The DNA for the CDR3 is TGTGCCAGCAGATTGGACAGGGTTCGAAACACCATATATTTT.

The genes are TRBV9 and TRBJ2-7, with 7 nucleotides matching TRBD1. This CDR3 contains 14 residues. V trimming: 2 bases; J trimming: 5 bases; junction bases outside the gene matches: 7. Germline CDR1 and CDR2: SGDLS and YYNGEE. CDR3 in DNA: TGTGCCAGCAGCGTTACAGGGGTTGGAGACGAGCAGTACTTC. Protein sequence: CASSVTGVGDEQYF.

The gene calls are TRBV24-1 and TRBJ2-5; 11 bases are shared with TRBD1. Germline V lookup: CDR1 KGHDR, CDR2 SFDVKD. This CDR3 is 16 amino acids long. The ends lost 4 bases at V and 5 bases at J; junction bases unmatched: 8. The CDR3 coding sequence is TGTGCCACCAGTGACCCGGGACAGGGGGTAAAGGAGACCCAGTACTTC. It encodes CATSDPGQGVKETQYF.

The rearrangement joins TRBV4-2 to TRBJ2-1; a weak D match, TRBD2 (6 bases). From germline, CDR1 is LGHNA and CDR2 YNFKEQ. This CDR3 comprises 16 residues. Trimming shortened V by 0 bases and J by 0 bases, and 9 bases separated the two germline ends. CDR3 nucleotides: TGTGCCAGCAGCCAAGAGGAGGGTAGCTCCTACAATGAGCAGTTCTTC. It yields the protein CASSQEEGSSYNEQFF.

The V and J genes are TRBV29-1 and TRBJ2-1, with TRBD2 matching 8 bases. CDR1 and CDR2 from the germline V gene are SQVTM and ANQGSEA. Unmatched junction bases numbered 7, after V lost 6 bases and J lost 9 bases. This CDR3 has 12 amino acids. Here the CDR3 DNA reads TGCAGCGTCTTTAGCGGGAAGGGTGAGCAGTTCTTC. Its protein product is CSVFSGKGEQFF.

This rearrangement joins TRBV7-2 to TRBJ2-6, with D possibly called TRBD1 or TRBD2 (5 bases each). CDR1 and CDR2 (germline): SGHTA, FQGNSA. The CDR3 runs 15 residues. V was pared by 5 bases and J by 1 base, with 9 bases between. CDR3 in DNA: TGTGCCAGCAGCCTCGGGACGTCTGGGGCCAACGTCCTGACTTTC. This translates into CASSLGTSGANVLTF.

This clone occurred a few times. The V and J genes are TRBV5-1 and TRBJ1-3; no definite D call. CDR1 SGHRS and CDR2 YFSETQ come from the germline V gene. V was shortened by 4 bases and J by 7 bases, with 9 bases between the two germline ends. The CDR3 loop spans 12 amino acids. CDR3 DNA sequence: TGCGCCAGCAGCCCGAGCGGGAACACCATATATTTT. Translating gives CASSPSGNTIYF.

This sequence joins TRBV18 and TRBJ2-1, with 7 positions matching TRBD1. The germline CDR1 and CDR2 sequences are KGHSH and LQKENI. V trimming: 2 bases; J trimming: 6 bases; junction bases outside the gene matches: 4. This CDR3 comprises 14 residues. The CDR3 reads CASSPERQGNEQFF. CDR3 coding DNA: TGTGCCAGCTCACCAGAGAGACAGGGCAATGAGCAGTTCTTC. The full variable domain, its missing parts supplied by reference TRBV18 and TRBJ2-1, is NAGVMQNPRHLVRRRGQEARLRCSPMKGHSHVYWYRQLPEEGLKFMVYLQKENIIDESGMPKERFSAEFPKEGPSILRIQQVVRGDSAAYFCASSPERQGNEQFFGPGTRLTVL.

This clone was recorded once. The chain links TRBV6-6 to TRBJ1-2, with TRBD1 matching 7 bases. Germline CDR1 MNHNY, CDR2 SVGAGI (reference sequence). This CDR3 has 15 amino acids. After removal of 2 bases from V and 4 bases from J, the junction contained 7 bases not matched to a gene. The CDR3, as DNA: TGTGCCAGCAGTTACCCACAGGGGTCTGGCTATGGCTACACCTTC. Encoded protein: CASSYPQGSGYGYTF.

The CDR3 DNA reads as TGTGCCAGCAGTCCGGGACAGGGGCATGGCTACACCTTC. Encoded protein: CASSPGQGHGYTF. The genes are TRBV6-6 and TRBJ1-2; 10 bases are shared with TRBD1. Germline CDR1 and CDR2: MNHNY and SVGAGI (reference sequence). The length of the CDR3 is 13 residues. With 5 bases clipped from V and 6 bases from J, the junction kept 3 bases outside the gene matches.

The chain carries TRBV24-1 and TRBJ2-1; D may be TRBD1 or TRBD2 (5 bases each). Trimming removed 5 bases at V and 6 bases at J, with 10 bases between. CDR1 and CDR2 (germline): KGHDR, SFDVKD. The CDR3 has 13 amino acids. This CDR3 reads CATSGGVVNEQFF. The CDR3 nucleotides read TGTGCCACCAGTGGAGGGGTCGTCAATGAGCAGTTCTTC.

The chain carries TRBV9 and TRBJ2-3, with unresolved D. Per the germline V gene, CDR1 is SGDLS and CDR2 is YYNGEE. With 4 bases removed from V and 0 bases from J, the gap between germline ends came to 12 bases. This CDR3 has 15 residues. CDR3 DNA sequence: TGTGCCAGCAGCCAAGGGCTCTCTAGCACAGATACGCAGTATTTT. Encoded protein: CASSQGLSSTDTQYF.

The CDR3 region is CAWSGGGGYTF. For the CDR3, the DNA is TGTGCCTGGAGTGGAGGAGGAGGCTACACCTTC. V and J are TRBV30 and TRBJ1-2; D gene unclear. In germline, CDR1 is GTSNPN, CDR2 SVGIG (reference sequence). The V and J ends lost 1 base and 8 bases respectively, with 8 bases between them. This CDR3 region has 11 residues. Filled out from reference TRBV30 and TRBJ1-2, the complete variable domain reads SQTIHQWPATLVQPVGSPLSLECTVEGTSNPNLYWYRQAAGRGLQLLFYSVGIGQISSEVPQNLSASRPQDRQFILSSKKLLLSDSGFYLCAWSGGGGYTFGSGTRLTVV.

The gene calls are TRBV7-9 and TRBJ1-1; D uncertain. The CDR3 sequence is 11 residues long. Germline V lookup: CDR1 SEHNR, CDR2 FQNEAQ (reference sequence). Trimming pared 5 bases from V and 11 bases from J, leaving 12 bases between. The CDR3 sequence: CASSPIRAAFF. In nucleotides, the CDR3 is TGTGCCAGCAGCCCTATCCGGGCCGCTTTCTTT.

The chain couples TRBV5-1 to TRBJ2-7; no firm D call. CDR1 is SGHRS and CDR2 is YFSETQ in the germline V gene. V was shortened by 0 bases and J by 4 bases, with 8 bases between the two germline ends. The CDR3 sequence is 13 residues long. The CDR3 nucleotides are TGCGCCAGCAGCTTGGTCCCAGAATACGAGCAGTACTTC. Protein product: CASSLVPEYEQYF.